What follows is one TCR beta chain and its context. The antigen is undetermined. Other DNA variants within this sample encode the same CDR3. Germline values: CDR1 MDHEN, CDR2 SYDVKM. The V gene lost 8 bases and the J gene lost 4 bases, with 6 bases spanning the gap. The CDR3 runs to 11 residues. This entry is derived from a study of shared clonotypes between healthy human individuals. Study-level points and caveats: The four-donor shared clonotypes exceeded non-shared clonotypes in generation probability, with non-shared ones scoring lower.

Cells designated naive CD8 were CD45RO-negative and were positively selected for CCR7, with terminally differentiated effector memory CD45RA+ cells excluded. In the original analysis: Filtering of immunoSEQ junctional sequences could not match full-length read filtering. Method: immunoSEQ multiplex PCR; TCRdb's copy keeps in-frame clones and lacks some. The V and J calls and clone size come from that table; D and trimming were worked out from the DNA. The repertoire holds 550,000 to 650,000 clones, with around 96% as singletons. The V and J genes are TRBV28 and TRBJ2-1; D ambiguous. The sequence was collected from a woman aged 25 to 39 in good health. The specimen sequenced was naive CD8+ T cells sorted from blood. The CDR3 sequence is CASSPYNEQFF. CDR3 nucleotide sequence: TGTGCCAGCTCCCCGTACAATGAGCAGTTCTTC.